One sample yielded the 15 T cell receptor beta chains listed below, sequenced in a study of a mutant IDH1 vaccine in newly diagnosed glioma. Stated time point: week 35, safety follow-up. In every dose of vaccine, 300 ug of mutant IDH1 20-mer peptide was given alongside topical imiquimod. Profiling relied on immunoSEQ multiplex PCR, and the TCRdb table lists in-frame clones only, not all of them. The sample shows about 26,000 clones, 75% to 90% of them seen only once. These receptors have no identified antigens. The source was PBMCs, collected from a glioma patient whose treatment included an IDH1 peptide vaccine. These receptor sequences come from a man aged 25-45 years with glioma.

The chain combines TRBV5-4 with TRBJ2-7, with 8 positions matching TRBD1. CDR3 length equals 16 residues. The junction had 10 bases not matched to a gene; V was cut back by 4 bases and J by 1 base. From germline, CDR1 is SGHNT and CDR2 YYREEE (reference sequence). The CDR3 DNA is TGTGCCAGCAGCCTCCCCGGGTGGACAGGGTCCTACGAGCAGTACTTC. Translation gives CASSLPGWTGSYEQYF.

The chain is built from TRBV5-6 and TRBJ1-6; D is undetermined. The V gene lost 1 base and the J gene lost 8 bases, with 16 bases spanning the gap. The CDR3 has 16 residues. Germline V gene data show CDR1 as SGHDT and CDR2 as YYEEEE. The CDR3 spells CASSLSQGYDDSPLHF. The CDR3 bases are TGTGCCAGCAGCTTGTCGCAAGGGTATGACGATTCACCCCTCCACTTT.

This clone was observed once. V is TRBV4-2 and J is TRBJ2-3; 10 bases align to TRBD2. CDR1 LGHNA and CDR2 YNFKEQ come from the germline V gene. With V trimmed by 4 bases and J by 6 bases, 4 bases remained unmatched. The CDR3 totals 14 residues. The CDR3 protein is CASSPSSGSDTQYF. The CDR3 nucleotides are TGTGCCAGCAGCCCCTCTAGCGGGAGCGATACGCAGTATTTT.

The chain couples TRBV5-1 to TRBJ2-7, with 7 bases fitting TRBD2. Germline lookup yields CDR1 SGHRS and CDR2 YFSETQ. The CDR3 is 15 amino acids. V was pared by 1 base and J by 3 bases, with 7 bases of the junction left unmatched. The CDR3 region is CASSLREGPLYEQYF. The CDR3 coding sequence is TGCGCCAGCAGCTTGAGGGAGGGGCCCCTCTACGAGCAGTACTTC.

The rearrangement joins TRBV6-6 to TRBJ2-7; tentative D call: TRBD2 (6 bases). CDR3 size: 16 residues. The germline V gene encodes CDR1 MNHNY and CDR2 SVGAGI (reference sequence). Deletions cut 3 bases from V and 1 base from J, with 16 bases between. The CDR3 coding sequence is TGTGCCAGCAGTTATTTTATCGGGGGTAGGTCCTACGAGCAGTACTTC. Translating it yields CASSYFIGGRSYEQYF.

J is TRBJ2-2 and V is TRBV11-2; D is uncertain. This CDR3 contains 12 residues. Trimming stripped 2 bases from V and 7 bases from J, with 5 bases between. Per germline, CDR1 SGHAT and CDR2 FQNNGV. CDR3 DNA sequence: TGTGCCAGCAGCTTATGGGGCGGGGAGCTGTTTTTT. Encoded protein: CASSLWGGELFF.

This clone is medium-sized. This sequence joins TRBV6-5 and TRBJ1-1; D is unresolved. This CDR3 region has 11 residues. V was trimmed by 7 bases and J by 1 base, leaving 4 bases between them. CDR1 is MNHEY, CDR2 SVGAGI, per germline. The CDR3 sequence: CASTGNTEAFF. DNA for the CDR3: TGTGCCAGCACCGGGAACACTGAAGCTTTCTTT.

The rearrangement links TRBV9 to TRBJ2-2, with a tentative D call TRBD1 (5 bases). Per the germline V gene, CDR1 is SGDLS and CDR2 is YYNGEE. The CDR3 totals 14 residues. Trimming removed 4 bases from V and 4 bases from J, with 11 bases in between. The CDR3 DNA reads as TGTGCCAGCAGCCCCCAGGGTGGCACCGGGGAGCTGTTTTTT. Its translation is CASSPQGGTGELFF.

The chain employs TRBV6-1 and TRBJ2-7, with D perhaps matching TRBD1 or TRBD2 (5 bases each). Germline CDR1 reads MNHNS; CDR2 reads SASEGT. The CDR3 is 13 residues long. Trimming cost V 3 bases and J 7 bases, with 13 bases left between them. The CDR3 DNA reads TGTGCCAGCAGTGAGGTGGGAGCAGGGGAGCAGTACTTC. Its protein is CASSEVGAGEQYF.

The V call is TRBV30, the J call TRBJ1-2, with unresolved D. CDR1 and CDR2 (germline): GTSNPN, SVGIG (reference sequence). The CDR3 extends over 12 amino acids. Trimming removed 3 bases from V and 4 bases from J, with 9 bases in between. The chain's CDR3 is CAWRASAYGYTF. As DNA, the CDR3 is TGTGCCTGGAGGGCCAGTGCCTATGGCTACACCTTC. The full variable domain, with the rest looked up from reference TRBV30 and TRBJ1-2, is SQTIHQWPATLVQPVGSPLSLECTVEGTSNPNLYWYRQAAGRGLQLLFYSVGIGQISSEVPQNLSASRPQDRQFILSSKKLLLSDSGFYLCAWRASAYGYTFGSGTRLTVV.

This rearrangement joins TRBV7-9 to TRBJ2-4; possibly TRBD1 for D (5 bases). The V end was cut by 5 bases, the J end by 1 base, with 15 bases between. The CDR3 totals 16 residues. The germline V gene encodes CDR1 SEHNR and CDR2 FQNEAQ (reference sequence). The CDR3 sequence: CASSQYQTVAKNIQYF. The CDR3 DNA follows: TGTGCCAGCAGCCAATACCAGACAGTCGCCAAAAACATTCAGTACTTC.

This clone turned up a few times. CDR3 in DNA: TGCAGCGTTGAAGGGGACAACCACATGAACACTGAAGCTTTCTTT. Its translation is CSVEGDNHMNTEAFF. This chain uses TRBV29-1 with TRBJ1-1, with a tentative D call TRBD1 (6 bases). This CDR3 region has 15 residues. Germline V gives CDR1 SQVTM, CDR2 ANQGSEA. Trimming removed 1 base from V and 0 bases from J, with 12 bases in between.

This clone appeared a single time. The chain uses TRBV11-1 and TRBJ2-7; 11 bases are a match to TRBD2. The CDR3 totals 16 residues. The germline V gene has CDR1 SGHAT and CDR2 FQDESV (reference sequence). V shed 1 base, J shed 2 bases, and the junction held 4 bases outside the gene matches. The CDR3 loop is CASSLVGTSGTYEQYF. CDR3 sequence (DNA): TGTGCCAGCAGCTTAGTGGGGACTAGCGGAACCTACGAGCAGTACTTC.

Of note for this clone: The sample has other DNA sequences that encode this CDR3 too. The rearrangement joins TRBV19 to TRBJ1-2, with D maybe TRBD1 (5 bases). CDR3 length: 11 amino acids. Trimming took off 9 bases at V and 1 base at J, with 6 bases between the two ends. Germline V lookup: CDR1 LNHDA, CDR2 SQIVND (reference sequence). The CDR3 bases are TGTGCCAGCAGGGATAACTATGGCTACACCTTC. This translates into CASRDNYGYTF.

This clone appeared a few times. V usage is TRBV19 and J usage is TRBJ1-1; D is possibly TRBD1 (6 bases). V was cut by 4 bases and J by 2 bases, with 14 bases left in between. From germline, CDR1 is LNHDA and CDR2 SQIVND (reference sequence). CDR3 size: 15 residues. This CDR3 is CASSTSRGSNTEAFF. The CDR3 nucleotides are TGTGCCAGTAGTACCTCAAGGGGGAGTAACACTGAAGCTTTCTTT.